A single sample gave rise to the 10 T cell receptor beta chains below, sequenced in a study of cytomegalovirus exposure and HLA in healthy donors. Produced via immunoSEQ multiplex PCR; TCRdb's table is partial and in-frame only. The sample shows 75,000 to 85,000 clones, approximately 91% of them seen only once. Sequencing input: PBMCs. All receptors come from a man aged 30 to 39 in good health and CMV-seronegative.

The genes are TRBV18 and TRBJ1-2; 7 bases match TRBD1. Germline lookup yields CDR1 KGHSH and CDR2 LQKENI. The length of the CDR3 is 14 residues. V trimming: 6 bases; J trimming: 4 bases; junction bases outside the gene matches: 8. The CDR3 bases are TGTGCCAGCTCGCCTACAGGGGATAGCTATGGCTACACCTTC. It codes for CASSPTGDSYGYTF.

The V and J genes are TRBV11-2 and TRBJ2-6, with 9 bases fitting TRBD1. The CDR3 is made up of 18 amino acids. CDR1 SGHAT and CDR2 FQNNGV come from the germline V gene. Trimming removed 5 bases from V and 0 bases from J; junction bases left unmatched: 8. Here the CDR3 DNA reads TGTGCCAGCAGCACGACAGGGGGAGGCATCTCTGGGGCCAACGTCCTGACTTTC. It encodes CASSTTGGGISGANVLTF.

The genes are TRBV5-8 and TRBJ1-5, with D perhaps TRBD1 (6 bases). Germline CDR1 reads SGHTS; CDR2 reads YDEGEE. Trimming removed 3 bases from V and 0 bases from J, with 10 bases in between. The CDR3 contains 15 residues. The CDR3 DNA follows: TGTGCCAGCAGCTCAGGGGAAATTAGCAATCAGCCCCAGCATTTT. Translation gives CASSSGEISNQPQHF.

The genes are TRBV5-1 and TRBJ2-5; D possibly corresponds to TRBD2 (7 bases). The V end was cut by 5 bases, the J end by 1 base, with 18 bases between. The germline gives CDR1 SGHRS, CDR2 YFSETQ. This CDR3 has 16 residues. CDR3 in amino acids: CASRVNPGGTQETQYF. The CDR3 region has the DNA TGCGCCAGCAGAGTAAACCCGGGGGGCACCCAAGAGACCCAGTACTTC.

The CDR3 DNA is TGTGCCAGCAGTTTGGCCCAAGGGGCGAGCGAGCAGTACTTC. The encoded protein is CASSLAQGASEQYF. The J gene is TRBJ2-7, the V gene TRBV28, with D possibly TRBD1 on 5 matching bases. Trimming took off 3 bases at V and 6 bases at J, with 15 bases between the two ends. The germline V gene encodes CDR1 MDHEN and CDR2 SYDVKM. This CDR3 has 14 residues.

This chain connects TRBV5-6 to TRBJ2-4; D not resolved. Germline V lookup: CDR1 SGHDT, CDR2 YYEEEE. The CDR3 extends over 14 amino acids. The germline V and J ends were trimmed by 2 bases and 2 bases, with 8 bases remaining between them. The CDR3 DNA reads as TGTGCCAGCAGCTTTAAAGACACCAAAAACATTCAGTACTTC. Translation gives CASSFKDTKNIQYF. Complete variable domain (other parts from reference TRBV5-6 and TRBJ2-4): DAGVTQSPTHLIKTRGQQVTLRCSPKSGHDTVSWYQQALGQGPQFIFQYYEEEERQRGNFPDRFSGHQFPNYSSELNVNALLLGDSALYLCASSFKDTKNIQYFGAGTRLSVL.

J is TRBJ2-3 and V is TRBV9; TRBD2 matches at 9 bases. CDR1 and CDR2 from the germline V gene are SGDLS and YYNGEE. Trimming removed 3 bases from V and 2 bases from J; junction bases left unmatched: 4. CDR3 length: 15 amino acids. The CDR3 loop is CASSASGTFTDTQYF. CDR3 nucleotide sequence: TGTGCCAGCAGCGCTAGCGGGACCTTCACAGATACGCAGTATTTT.

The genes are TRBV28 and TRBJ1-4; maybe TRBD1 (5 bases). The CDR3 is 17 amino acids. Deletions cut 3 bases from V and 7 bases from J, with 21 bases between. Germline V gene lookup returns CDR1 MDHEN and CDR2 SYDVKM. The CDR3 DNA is TGTGCCAGCAGTTTGGGGCTGGGGGGGACGGTGGGTGAAAAACTGTTTTTT. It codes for CASSLGLGGTVGEKLFF.

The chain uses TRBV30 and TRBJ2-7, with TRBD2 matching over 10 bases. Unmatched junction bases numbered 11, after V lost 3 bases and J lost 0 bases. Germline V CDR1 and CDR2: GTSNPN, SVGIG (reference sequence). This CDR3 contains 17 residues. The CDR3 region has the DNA TGTGCCTGGAGGTTGGCTAGCGGGGGATCTTTCTCCTACGAGCAGTACTTC. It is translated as CAWRLASGGSFSYEQYF.

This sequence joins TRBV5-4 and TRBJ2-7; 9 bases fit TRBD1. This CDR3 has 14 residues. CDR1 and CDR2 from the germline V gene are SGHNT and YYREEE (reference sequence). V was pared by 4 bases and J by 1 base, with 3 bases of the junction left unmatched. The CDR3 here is CASSETGGSYEQYF. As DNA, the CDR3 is TGTGCCAGCAGCGAGACAGGGGGTTCCTACGAGCAGTACTTC.